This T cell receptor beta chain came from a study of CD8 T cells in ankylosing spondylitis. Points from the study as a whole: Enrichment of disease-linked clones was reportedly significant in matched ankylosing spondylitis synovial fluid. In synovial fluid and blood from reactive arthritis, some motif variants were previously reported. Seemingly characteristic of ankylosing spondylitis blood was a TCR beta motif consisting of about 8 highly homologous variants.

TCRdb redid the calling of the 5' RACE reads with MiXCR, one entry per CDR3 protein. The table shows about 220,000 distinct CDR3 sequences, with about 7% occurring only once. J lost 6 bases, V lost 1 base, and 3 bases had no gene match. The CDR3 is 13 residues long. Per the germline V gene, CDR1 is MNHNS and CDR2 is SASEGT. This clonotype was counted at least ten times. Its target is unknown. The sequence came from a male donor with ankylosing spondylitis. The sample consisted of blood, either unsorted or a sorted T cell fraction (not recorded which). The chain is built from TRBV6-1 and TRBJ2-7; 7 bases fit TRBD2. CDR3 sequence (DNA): TGTGCCAGCAGTGAAGGGGGGGAGGGCGAGCAGTACTTC. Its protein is CASSEGGEGEQYF.